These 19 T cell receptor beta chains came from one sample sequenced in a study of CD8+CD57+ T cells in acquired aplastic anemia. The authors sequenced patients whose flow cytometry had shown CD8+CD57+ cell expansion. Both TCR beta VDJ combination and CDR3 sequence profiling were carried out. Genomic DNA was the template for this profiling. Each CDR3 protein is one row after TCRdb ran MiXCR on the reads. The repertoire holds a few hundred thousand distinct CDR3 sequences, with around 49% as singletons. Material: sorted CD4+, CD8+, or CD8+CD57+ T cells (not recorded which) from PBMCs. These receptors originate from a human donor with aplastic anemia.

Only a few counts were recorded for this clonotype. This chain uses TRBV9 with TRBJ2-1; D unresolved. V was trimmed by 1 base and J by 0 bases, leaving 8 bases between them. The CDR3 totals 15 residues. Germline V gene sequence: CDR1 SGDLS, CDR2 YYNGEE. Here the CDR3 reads CASSVYQNSYNEQFF. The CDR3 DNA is TGTGCCAGCAGCGTATACCAGAACTCCTACAATGAGCAGTTCTTC.

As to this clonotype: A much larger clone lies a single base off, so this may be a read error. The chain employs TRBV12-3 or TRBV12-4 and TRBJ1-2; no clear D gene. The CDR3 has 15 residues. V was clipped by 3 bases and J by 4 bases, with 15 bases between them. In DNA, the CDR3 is TGTGCCAGCAGTTTTGGGATAGGGAGAGGCTATGGCTACACCTTC. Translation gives CASSFGIGRGYGYTF.

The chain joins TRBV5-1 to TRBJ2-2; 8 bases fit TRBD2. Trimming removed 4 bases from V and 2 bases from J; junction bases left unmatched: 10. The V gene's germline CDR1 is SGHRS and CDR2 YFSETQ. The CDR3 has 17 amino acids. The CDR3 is CASSVTISGKNTGELFF. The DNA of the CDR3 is TGCGCCAGCAGCGTGACGATTAGCGGGAAAAACACCGGGGAGCTGTTTTTT.

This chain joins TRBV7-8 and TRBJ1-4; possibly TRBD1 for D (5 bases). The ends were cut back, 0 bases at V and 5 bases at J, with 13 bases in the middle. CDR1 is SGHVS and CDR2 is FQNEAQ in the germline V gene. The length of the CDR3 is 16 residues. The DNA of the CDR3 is TGTGCCAGCAGCTTAGCGGGACTAGCGAGAAATGAAAAACTGTTTTTT. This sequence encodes CASSLAGLARNEKLFF.

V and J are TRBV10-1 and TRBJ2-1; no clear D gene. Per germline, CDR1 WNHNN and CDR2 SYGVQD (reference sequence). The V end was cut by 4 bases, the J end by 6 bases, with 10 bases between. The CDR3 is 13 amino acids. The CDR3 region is CASSGGWANEQFF. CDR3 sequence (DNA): TGCGCCAGCAGTGGAGGATGGGCCAATGAGCAGTTCTTC.

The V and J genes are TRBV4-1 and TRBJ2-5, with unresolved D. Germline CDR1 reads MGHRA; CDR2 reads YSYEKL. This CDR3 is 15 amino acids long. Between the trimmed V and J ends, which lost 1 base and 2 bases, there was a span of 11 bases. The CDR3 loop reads CASSQGSMRQETQYF. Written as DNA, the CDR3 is TGCGCCAGCAGCCAAGGGAGTATGAGGCAAGAGACCCAGTACTTC.

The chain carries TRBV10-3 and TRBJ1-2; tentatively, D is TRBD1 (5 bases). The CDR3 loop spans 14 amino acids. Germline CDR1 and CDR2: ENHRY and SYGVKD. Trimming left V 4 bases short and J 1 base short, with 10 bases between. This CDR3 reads CAISGVGGNYGYTF. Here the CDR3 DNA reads TGTGCCATCAGTGGAGTCGGGGGTAACTATGGCTACACCTTC.

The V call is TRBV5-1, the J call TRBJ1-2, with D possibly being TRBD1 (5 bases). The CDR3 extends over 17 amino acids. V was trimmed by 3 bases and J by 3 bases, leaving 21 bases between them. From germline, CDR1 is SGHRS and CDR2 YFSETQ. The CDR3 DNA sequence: TGCGCCAGCAGCTCGGGACGGGAACACGAACTATACTATGGCTACACCTTC. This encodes CASSSGREHELYYGYTF.

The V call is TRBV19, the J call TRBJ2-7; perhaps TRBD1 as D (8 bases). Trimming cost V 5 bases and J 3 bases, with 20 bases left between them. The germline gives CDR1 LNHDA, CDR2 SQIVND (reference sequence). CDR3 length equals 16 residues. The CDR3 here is CASSQQGGDSFYEQYF. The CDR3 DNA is TGTGCCAGTAGTCAACAGGGGGGGGACAGCTTCTACGAGCAGTACTTC.

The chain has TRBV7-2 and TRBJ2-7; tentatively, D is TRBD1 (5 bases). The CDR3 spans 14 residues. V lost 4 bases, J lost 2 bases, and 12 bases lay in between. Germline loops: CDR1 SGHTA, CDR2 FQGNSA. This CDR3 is CASSYHDRAYEQYF. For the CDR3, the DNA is TGTGCCAGCAGCTACCACGACAGAGCCTACGAGCAGTACTTC.

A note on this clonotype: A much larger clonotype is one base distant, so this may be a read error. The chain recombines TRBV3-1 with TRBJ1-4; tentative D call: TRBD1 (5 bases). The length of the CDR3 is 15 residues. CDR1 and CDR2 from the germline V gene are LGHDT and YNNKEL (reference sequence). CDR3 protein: CASSPRTGTGKKLLF. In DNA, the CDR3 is TGTGCCAGCAGCCCCAGAACCGGGACCGGAAAAAAACTGCTTTTT.

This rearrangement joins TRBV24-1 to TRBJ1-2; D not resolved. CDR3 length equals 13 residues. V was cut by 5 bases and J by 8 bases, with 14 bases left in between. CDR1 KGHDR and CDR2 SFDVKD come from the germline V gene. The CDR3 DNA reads TGTGCCACCAGTGCTCCCCAGGATTCCGGCTACACCTTC. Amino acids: CATSAPQDSGYTF.

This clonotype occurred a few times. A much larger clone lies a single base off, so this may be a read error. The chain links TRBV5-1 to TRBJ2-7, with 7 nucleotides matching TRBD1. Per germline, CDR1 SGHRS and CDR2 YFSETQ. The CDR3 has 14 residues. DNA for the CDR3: TGCGCCAGCAGCGGGCAAGGGGGCTCCCACGAGCAGTACTTC. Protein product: CASSGQGGSHEQYF.

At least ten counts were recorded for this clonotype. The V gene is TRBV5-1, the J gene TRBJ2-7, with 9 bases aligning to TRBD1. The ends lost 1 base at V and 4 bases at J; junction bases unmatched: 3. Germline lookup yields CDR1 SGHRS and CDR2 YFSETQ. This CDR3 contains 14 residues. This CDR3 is CASSLRGQGYEQYF. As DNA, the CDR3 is TGCGCCAGCAGCTTGAGGGGACAGGGTTACGAGCAGTACTTC.

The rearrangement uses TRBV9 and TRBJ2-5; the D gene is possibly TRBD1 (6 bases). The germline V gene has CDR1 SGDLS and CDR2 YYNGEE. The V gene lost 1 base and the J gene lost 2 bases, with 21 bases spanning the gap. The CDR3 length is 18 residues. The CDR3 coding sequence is TGTGCCAGCAGCGTATGGGGATGGCAGGGGAGAGATCAAGAGACCCAGTACTTC. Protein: CASSVWGWQGRDQETQYF.

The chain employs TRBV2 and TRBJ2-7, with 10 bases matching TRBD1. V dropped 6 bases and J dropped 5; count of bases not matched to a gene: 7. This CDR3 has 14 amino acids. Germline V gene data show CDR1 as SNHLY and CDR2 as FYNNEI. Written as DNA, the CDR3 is TGTGCCAGCAGCCCCGGGACAGGGGCCCACGAGCAGTACTTC. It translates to CASSPGTGAHEQYF.

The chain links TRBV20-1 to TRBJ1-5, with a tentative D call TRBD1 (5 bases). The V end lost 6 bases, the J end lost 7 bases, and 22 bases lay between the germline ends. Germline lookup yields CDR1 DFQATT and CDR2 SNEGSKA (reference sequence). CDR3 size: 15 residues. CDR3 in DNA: TGCAGTGCCTCCGGGACTAGCGGCGGGAAGCAGCCCCAGCATTTT. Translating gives CSASGTSGGKQPQHF.

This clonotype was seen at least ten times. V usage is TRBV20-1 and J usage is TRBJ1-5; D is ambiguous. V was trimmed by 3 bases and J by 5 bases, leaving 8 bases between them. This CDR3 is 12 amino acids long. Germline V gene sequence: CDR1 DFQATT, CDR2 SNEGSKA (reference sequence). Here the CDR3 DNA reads TGCAGTGCTAGTGGTCCGGATCAGCCCCAGCATTTT. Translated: CSASGPDQPQHF.

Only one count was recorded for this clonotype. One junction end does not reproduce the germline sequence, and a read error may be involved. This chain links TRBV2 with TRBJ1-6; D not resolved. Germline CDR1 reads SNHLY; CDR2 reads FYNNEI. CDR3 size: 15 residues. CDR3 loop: CASSEIRSSNSPLHF. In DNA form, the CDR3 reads TGTGCCAGCAGTGAGATAAGGTCCTCTAATTCACCCCTCCACTTT.